Reported below is one T cell receptor beta chain. Its antigen remains unknown. The data were obtained in a study of T cells expressing NK-cell markers. Broader study findings: Similarly, these clonotypes led the CD3+CD56-NKG2C+ fraction as well in a few donors. Of the CD8+ T cell pool in 5 to 7 donors, about 1.0-7.0% was accounted for by dominant NKG2C+ clonotypes. HCMV specificity of expanded NKG2C+ T cell clones remained unclear.

After re-calling the 5' RACE reads, TCRdb lists one entry per CDR3 protein, DNA absent. Recorded here are 500,000 to 600,000 distinct CDR3 sequences; the top ten clones represent approximately 3.6%. CDR1 is SGHRS and CDR2 is YFSETQ in the germline V gene. This CDR3 contains 15 residues. This rearrangement joins TRBV5-1 to TRBJ2-1. What was sequenced was blood T cells: a sorted CD56 or NKG2C T cell subset, CD4+ or CD8+ T cells, or bulk PBMC T cells (not recorded which). The receptor's source is a man aged 18 to 30 in good health. The chain's CDR3 is CASQATGTSYNEQFF.